Each of the 25 T cell receptor beta chains below was sequenced from the same sample in a study of tumor-infiltrating lymphocytes in primary liver carcinoma. The authors made TCR beta cDNA from 500 to 600 ng total RNA with a constant-region primer. Slightly modified ARM-PCR, run as three nested multiplex PCR rounds, produced the TCR beta libraries. Both of the initial two PCR rounds ran for approximately 11 cycles and employed TRBV1-TRBV30 forward primers alongside a C-beta reverse primer. TCRdb independently ran MiXCR on the multiplex PCR reads; one entry per CDR3 protein. The sample records some 190,000 distinct CDR3 sequences, about 60% being singletons. Germline DNA was also extracted, and blood RNA derived from unsorted whole blood. The sequenced sample consisted of peripheral blood. These receptor sequences come from a man aged 40-55 years with primary liver carcinoma and hepatitis B virus infection.

This clonotype has ten or more counts. The V gene is TRBV4-1, the J gene TRBJ2-1, with TRBD2 matching over 13 bases. Germline V gene lookup returns CDR1 MGHRA and CDR2 YSYEKL. The V segment lost 2 bases and the J segment 6 bases; nucleotides outside the gene matches: 7. CDR3 length equals 17 residues. The CDR3 DNA reads TGCGCCAGCAGCCAAAAGGCACTAGCGGGAGGGCTCAATGAGCAGTTCTTC. This translates into CASSQKALAGGLNEQFF.

A remark on this clonotype: No conserved phenylalanine or tryptophan is present at the end of the CDR3, so a read error is the likely explanation. J is TRBJ2-3 and V is TRBV11-1, with 11 bases aligning to TRBD2. The germline V gene encodes CDR1 SGHAT and CDR2 FQDESV (reference sequence). This CDR3 has 16 amino acids. CDR3 region: CVGIMGLAVSTDTQYS. As DNA, the CDR3 is TGTGTCGGCATCATGGGACTAGCGGTTAGCACAGATACGCAGTATTCT.

This clonotype was counted ten times or more. V gene TRBV11-2 combines with J gene TRBJ2-7, with D possibly being TRBD2 (6 bases). The CDR3 is 15 amino acids. The germline V gene has CDR1 SGHAT and CDR2 FQNNGV. Trimming pared 1 base from V and 7 bases from J, leaving 17 bases between. CDR3 sequence: CASSLGRDFVSEQYF. CDR3 DNA: TGTGCCAGCAGCTTAGGTCGGGACTTTGTTTCGGAGCAGTACTTC.

This chain joins TRBV7-9 and TRBJ1-2; D is perhaps TRBD1 (6 bases). This CDR3 has 14 amino acids. V was cut by 0 bases and J by 8 bases, with 13 bases left in between. CDR1 and CDR2 (germline): SEHNR, FQNEAQ (reference sequence). The CDR3, as DNA: TGTGCCAGCAGCTTAGCCGGGGGCTTGAAAGGCTACACCTTC. It yields the protein CASSLAGGLKGYTF. Supplemented by reference TRBV7-9 and TRBJ1-2, the full variable domain reads DTGVSQNPRHKITKRGQNVTFRCDPISEHNRLYWYRQTLGQGPEFLTYFQNEAQLEKSRLLSDRFSAERPKGSFSTLEIQRTEQGDSAMYLCASSLAGGLKGYTFGSGTRLTVV.

On this clonotype itself: One end of the junction fails to match germline, which may point to a read error. The gene calls are TRBV29-1 and TRBJ1-2, with a tentative D call TRBD1 (6 bases). Germline V lookup: CDR1 SQVTM, CDR2 ANQGSEA. The CDR3 consists of 13 residues. The CDR3: CSVVDSTNYGYAF. Written as DNA, the CDR3 is TGCAGCGTCGTGGACAGTACTAACTATGGCTACGCCTTC.

Concerning this clonotype itself: An end of the junction does not agree with germline; a read error may underlie this. V gene TRBV5-1 combines with J gene TRBJ2-6, with TRBD1 as a possible D gene (5 bases). Germline V gives CDR1 SGHRS, CDR2 YFSETQ. The CDR3 loop spans 16 amino acids. This CDR3 reads CASSSSFVSGANVLTF. DNA for the CDR3: TGCGCCAGCAGCTCCTCCTTTGTATCTGGGGCTAACGTCCTGACTTTC.

In the case of this clonotype: Relative to the germline gene, one junction end is altered; a read error may explain this. The chain carries TRBV11-2 and TRBJ1-3; the D gene is possibly TRBD1 (5 bases). This CDR3 spans 16 amino acids. The germline V gene has CDR1 SGHAT and CDR2 FQNNGV. CDR3 protein: CASSLRQRGDGNTIYF. CDR3 DNA sequence: TGTGCCAGCAGTTTAAGACAAAGGGGAGATGGAAACACCATATACTTT.

The chain links TRBV5-4 to TRBJ2-1; the match to TRBD2 covers 10 bases. CDR3 length equals 16 residues. The V segment lost 3 bases and the J segment 5 bases; nucleotides outside the gene matches: 8. Germline CDR1 reads SGHNT; CDR2 reads YYREEE (reference sequence). In DNA form, the CDR3 reads TGTGCCAGCAGCTCCAAGACTAGCGGGCCTGACAATGAGCAGTTCTTC. Translated: CASSSKTSGPDNEQFF.

V and J are TRBV11-1 and TRBJ2-3; TRBD2 aligns across 13 bases. V lost 8 bases, J lost 0 bases, and 11 bases stayed unmatched. Germline CDR1 SGHAT, CDR2 FQDESV (reference sequence). The CDR3 loop spans 18 amino acids. In nucleotides, the CDR3 is TGTGCCAGCGGCTACGGACTAGCGGGAGCACCTAGCACAGATACGCAGTATTTT. Translated, it gives CASGYGLAGAPSTDTQYF.

The sample holds one count of this clonotype. Sequence at one end of the junction differs from germline and may be a read error. The V call is TRBV29-1, the J call TRBJ2-6; TRBD1 might be the D (5 bases). The germline gives CDR1 SQVTM, CDR2 ANQGSEA. The CDR3 has 18 amino acids. CDR3 in amino acids: CSVESTTTSSSGANVVTF. The CDR3 nucleotides are TGCAGCGTTGAATCGACCACGACGTCAAGCTCTGGGGCCAACGTCGTGACTTTC.

This clonotype occurred once. DNA of the CDR3: TGTGCCAGCAGTCGCAGGAGCTCCTACAATGAGCAGTTCTTC. Amino acids: CASSRRSSYNEQFF. The chain combines TRBV28 with TRBJ2-1, with no clear D. The V gene lost 5 bases and the J gene lost 0 bases, with 8 bases spanning the gap. Germline V gives CDR1 MDHEN, CDR2 SYDVKM. The CDR3 covers 14 residues.

About this clonotype: At one end, the junction sequence differs from germline, possibly due to a read error. This chain uses TRBV11-2 with TRBJ2-5; a possible D gene is TRBD2 (6 bases). This CDR3 has 14 amino acids. CDR1 is SGHAT and CDR2 is FQNNGV in the germline V gene. CDR3 sequence reads: CVSSTGLPAKTQYF. Here the CDR3 DNA reads TGCGTCAGCAGCACGGGACTCCCGGCCAAGACCCAGTACTTC.

Of note for this clonotype: A much more abundant neighbour one base away suggests this may be a read error. V gene TRBV4-1 combines with J gene TRBJ1-4; D call uncertain. This CDR3 contains 14 residues. CDR1 and CDR2 from the germline V gene are MGHRA and YSYEKL. CDR3 DNA sequence: TGCGCCAGGAGCCAAGATACCCAGCGGCGGTCGCTGTTTTTT. The encoded protein is CARSQDTQRRSLFF.

This clonotype is a singleton in its sample. A much bigger clone sits one base away, suggesting this may be a read error. The chain couples TRBV12-3 or TRBV12-4 to TRBJ1-6; TRBD1 might be the D (6 bases). V lost 5 bases to trimming and J lost 12 bases, with 20 bases between them. The CDR3 length is 15 residues. The CDR3 region has the DNA TGTGCCAGCAGTCACGATAGGGAGGGGGGAGTACCCCTCCACTTT. The encoded protein is CASSHDREGGVPLHF.

This clonotype was counted many times. The CDR3 reads CASSLAPGTRNEQYF. In DNA, the CDR3 is TGTGCCAGCAGCTTAGCGCCCGGGACTAGGAACGAGCAGTACTTC. V usage is TRBV7-8 and J usage is TRBJ2-7; TRBD2 agrees at 8 bases. The CDR3 length is 15 residues. Germline CDR1 SGHVS, CDR2 FQNEAQ. The trim removed 0 bases at V and 5 bases at J, leaving 6 bases unmatched.

In the case of this clonotype: A junction boundary mismatches the germline segment, possibly from a read error. J is TRBJ2-1 and V is TRBV6-2 or TRBV6-3; TRBD2 might be the D (6 bases). This CDR3 comprises 14 residues. Germline CDR1 is MNHEY and CDR2 is SVGEGT. CDR3 bases: TGTACCAGCAGTTACCCTCCGGGAGTTGGTGAGCAGTTCTTC. Its translation: CTSSYPPGVGEQFF.

This clonotype was seen a few times. The chain uses TRBV6-6 and TRBJ2-2; D is perhaps TRBD1 (6 bases). V was clipped by 2 bases and J by 3 bases, with 10 bases between them. Germline CDR1 is MNHNY and CDR2 is SVGAGI (reference sequence). This CDR3 contains 15 residues. The CDR3 loop reads CASSYHRVDTGELFF. The CDR3 DNA follows: TGTGCCAGCAGTTACCACAGGGTGGACACCGGGGAGCTGTTTTTT.

This clonotype was detected a few times. V is TRBV6-1 and J is TRBJ2-5, with TRBD1 as a possible D gene (6 bases). Trimming took 7 bases from V and 4 from J, leaving 13 bases between them. CDR3 length equals 13 residues. The germline gives CDR1 MNHNS, CDR2 SASEGT. The CDR3 DNA reads as TGTGCCAGCAATACAGGGAAGGGAGAGACCCAGTACTTC. The encoded protein is CASNTGKGETQYF.

In regard to this clonotype: At one of its ends the junction is not consistent with the germline gene, which may arise from a read error. CDR3 DNA sequence: TGTACCAGCAGGGCAGGGGGCCTGAACACCGGGGAGCTGTTTTTT. Translation: CTSRAGGLNTGELFF. The J gene is TRBJ2-2, the V gene TRBV11-1, with TRBD1 matching 8 bases. CDR1 is SGHAT and CDR2 is FQDESV in the germline V gene (reference sequence). The CDR3 runs to 15 residues.

V usage is TRBV6-5 and J usage is TRBJ2-1; D is undetermined. CDR1 is MNHEY and CDR2 is SVGAGI in the germline V gene. The CDR3 contains 15 residues. V gave up 10 bases and J gave up 0 bases, with 16 bases separating them. CDR3 region: CANNTLPSSYNEQFF. In DNA, the CDR3 is TGTGCCAACAATACCCTACCCAGCTCCTACAATGAGCAGTTCTTC.

This clonotype was recorded only once. The CDR3 sequence is CASRDGQVITDTQYF. The CDR3 DNA reads TGTGCCAGCAGGGACGGACAGGTGATAACAGATACGCAGTATTTT. The genes are TRBV28 and TRBJ2-3; 7 nucleotides match TRBD1. The CDR3 is 15 amino acids. V lost 6 bases to trimming and J lost 3 bases; unmatched junction nucleotides: 9. CDR1 is MDHEN and CDR2 is SYDVKM in the germline V gene. The variable domain in full, with the rest retrieved from reference TRBV28 and TRBJ2-3, is DVKVTQSSRYLVKRTGEKVFLECVQDMDHENMFWYRQDPGLGLRLIYFSYDVKMKEKGDIPEGYSVSREKKERFSLILESASTNQTSMYLCASRDGQVITDTQYFGPGTRLTVL.

This clonotype was observed a handful of times. This sequence joins TRBV11-2 and TRBJ2-7, with TRBD2 matching 13 bases. The CDR3 runs to 15 residues. Looked up from germline, CDR1 is SGHAT and CDR2 is FQNNGV. After removal of 5 bases from V and 10 bases from J, the junction contained 11 bases not matched to a gene. The CDR3, as DNA: TGTGCCAGCAGCCAAATTGGGACTAGCGGGACCGAACAGTACTTC. It codes for CASSQIGTSGTEQYF. Drawing the rest from reference TRBV11-2 and TRBJ2-7, the complete variable domain is EAGVAQSPRYKIIEKRQSVAFWCNPISGHATLYWYQQILGQGPKLLIQFQNNGVVDDSQLPKDRFSAERLKGVDSTLKIQPAKLEDSAVYLCASSQIGTSGTEQYFGPGTRLTVT.

This clonotype was detected many times. The V and J genes are TRBV11-3 and TRBJ2-6; D might be TRBD2 (5 bases). With 5 bases removed from V and 2 bases from J, the gap between germline ends came to 10 bases. This CDR3 contains 15 residues. CDR1 is SGHNT and CDR2 is YENEEA in the germline V gene. CDR3 sequence reads: CASSPRAAGANVLTF. The CDR3 DNA follows: TGTGCCAGCAGCCCGAGGGCGGCTGGGGCCAACGTCCTGACTTTC. The full variable domain, with the rest looked up from reference TRBV11-3 and TRBJ2-6, is EAGVVQSPRYKIIEKKQPVAFWCNPISGHNTLYWYLQNLGQGPELLIRYENEEAVDDSQLPKDRFSAERLKGVDSTLKIQPAELGDSAVYLCASSPRAAGANVLTFGAGSRLTVL.

Comments on this clonotype: Being one base from a much bigger clone, this may be a read error. V is TRBV29-1 and J is TRBJ2-1; possible D gene TRBD1, 7 bases. The CDR3 consists of 13 residues. Germline V gene sequence: CDR1 SQVTM, CDR2 ANQGSEA. The CDR3 region is CSVERRGPDDQFF. In nucleotides, the CDR3 is TGCAGCGTTGAAAGGAGGGGGCCGGATGACCAGTTCTTC.

On this clonotype itself: This could be a read error, since a much larger clone is one nucleotide away. V usage is TRBV6-2 or TRBV6-3 and J usage is TRBJ2-1; D not resolved. V was cut by 1 base and J by 8 bases, with 9 bases left in between. The CDR3 length is 13 residues. Germline-derived CDR1 and CDR2 are MNHEY and SVGEGT. The CDR3 nucleotides read TGTGCCAGCAGTTACTTCGTGGGCGATGAGCAGTTCTTC. As protein: CASSYFVGDEQFF.